The 6 T cell receptor beta chains given below trace back to one sample, sequenced in a study of response to subunit inactivated influenza vaccine. TCRdb re-called the RT-PCR reads with MiXCR, one entry per CDR3 protein. The sample records about 570,000 distinct CDR3 sequences, about 11% being singletons. In addition, the sample was reused for a study of T cells expressing NK-cell markers. This second study notes: Generation of TCR beta cDNA was performed by 5'RACE template switching incorporating UMIs.

Sample: PBMCs from blood, taken on the day of vaccination. Source of these receptors: a man over 45 who received an inactivated influenza vaccine.

The chain uses TRBV4-1 and TRBJ2-1; 12 bases match TRBD2. The V and J ends lost 2 bases and 2 bases, in that order; junction bases with no gene match: 13. CDR1 and CDR2 (germline): MGHRA, YSYEKL. This CDR3 is 20 amino acids long. CDR3 sequence: CASSQRATSGGLKTYNEQFF. As DNA, the CDR3 is TGCGCCAGCAGCCAAAGGGCTACTAGCGGGGGGTTGAAGACCTACAATGAGCAGTTCTTC.

The V and J genes are TRBV25-1 and TRBJ2-1, with 12 bases lining up with TRBD1. Germline CDR1 reads MGHDK; CDR2 reads SYGVNS. CDR3 length: 17 residues. Losses at the gene ends were 4 bases for V and 6 bases for J; bases not matched to a gene: 10. CDR3 sequence reads: CASSGVPGQGASNEQFF. The CDR3 DNA reads TGTGCCAGCAGTGGGGTACCGGGACAGGGGGCTTCCAATGAGCAGTTCTTC.

The chain recombines TRBV7-2 with TRBJ2-3, with unresolved D. The CDR3 covers 14 residues. Germline assignment: CDR1 SGHTA and CDR2 FQGNSA. V was cut by 0 bases and J by 6 bases, with 10 bases left in between. CDR3: CASSLARPTDTQYF. CDR3 DNA: TGTGCCAGCAGCTTAGCCCGTCCTACGGATACGCAGTATTTT.

This rearrangement joins TRBV7-2 to TRBJ2-3; 11 bases map to TRBD2. Trimming at V came to 5 bases and at J to 6 bases, leaving 10 bases not matched to a gene. This CDR3 has 16 amino acids. The germline V gene has CDR1 SGHTA and CDR2 FQGNSA. The CDR3 reads CASSLLAGGPPDTQYF. CDR3 sequence (DNA): TGTGCCAGCAGCCTCCTAGCGGGAGGCCCTCCGGATACGCAGTATTTT.

This clonotype was counted a few times. The chain is built from TRBV7-2 and TRBJ2-1, with 14 positions matching TRBD2. CDR3 size: 15 residues. Germline V gene sequence: CDR1 SGHTA, CDR2 FQGNSA. J was trimmed by 9 bases and V by 2 bases; bases with no gene match: 3. CDR3 region: CASSLRLAGGVEQFF. The CDR3 DNA reads TGTGCCAGCAGCTTACGACTAGCGGGAGGGGTTGAGCAGTTCTTC.

In its sample, this clonotype was seen many times. The chain combines TRBV12-3 or TRBV12-4 with TRBJ2-1, with TRBD1 as a possible D gene (5 bases). CDR3 length: 15 amino acids. Trimming pared 5 bases from V and 1 base from J, leaving 12 bases between. For the CDR3, the DNA is TGTGCCAGCAGTCTCGACAGCTCTTCCTACAATGAGCAGTTCTTC. Translated, it gives CASSLDSSSYNEQFF.